Following are 23 T cell receptor beta chains from one sample sequenced in a study of T cells after yellow fever vaccination. In TCRdb, the 5' RACE reads were re-called with MiXCR into one record per CDR3 protein. The sample lists 150,000 to 200,000 distinct CDR3 sequences; about a tenth were seen once. Sequencing was performed on CD8+ T cells sorted from PBMCs, taken 45 days after the yellow fever booster vaccination. These receptors were collected from a man aged 18-30 years who received the YFV17D yellow fever vaccine.

The sample holds a few counts of this clonotype. The chain combines TRBV4-1 with TRBJ2-7; 9 bases are shared with TRBD1. The CDR3 has 17 amino acids. Germline V lookup: CDR1 MGHRA, CDR2 YSYEKL. J lost 7 bases, V lost 4 bases, and 17 bases had no gene match. This CDR3 is CASSLIPGDRAPREQYF. CDR3 DNA sequence: TGCGCCAGCAGCCTCATACCGGGGGACAGGGCGCCGAGGGAGCAGTACTTC.

This clonotype was picked up a small number of times. This rearrangement joins TRBV3-1 to TRBJ1-2; possible D gene TRBD1, 5 bases. This CDR3 contains 16 residues. Per germline, CDR1 LGHDT and CDR2 YNNKEL (reference sequence). Between the trimmed V and J ends, which lost 0 bases and 4 bases, there was a span of 15 bases. The CDR3 sequence: CASSQDFGPGRYGYTF. Here the CDR3 DNA reads TGTGCCAGCAGCCAAGATTTTGGCCCGGGACGCTATGGCTACACCTTC.

This clonotype was observed a handful of times. V is TRBV4-1 and J is TRBJ2-3; the D is unclear. CDR1 and CDR2 from the germline V gene are MGHRA and YSYEKL. Trimming pared 4 bases from V and 13 bases from J, leaving 18 bases between. The CDR3 extends over 13 amino acids. The CDR3 nucleotides are TGCGCCAGCAGCCCTCCTGGGCCGCGGCCTAAGTATTTT. It is translated as CASSPPGPRPKYF.

Only a few counts were recorded for this clonotype. The chain links TRBV6-2 or TRBV6-3 to TRBJ2-7; TRBD2 is a possible D gene (5 bases). This CDR3 is built from 15 residues. Deletions cut 2 bases from V and 6 bases from J, with 17 bases between. Germline-derived CDR1 and CDR2 are MNHEY and SVGEGT. The CDR3 sequence: CASSYRPFVAGEQYF. The CDR3 nucleotides are TGTGCCAGCAGTTACCGTCCGTTCGTGGCGGGCGAGCAGTACTTC.

This clonotype has just a few counts. The CDR3 bases are TGTGCCAGCAGCTCGACTAGCGATACCTCCTACAATGAGCAGTTCTTC. It codes for CASSSTSDTSYNEQFF. V usage is TRBV7-3 and J usage is TRBJ2-1; 8 positions agree with TRBD2. This CDR3 comprises 16 residues. Germline CDR1 SGHTA, CDR2 FQGTGA. V lost 4 bases, J lost 0 bases, and 5 bases stayed unmatched.

The chain has TRBV10-3 and TRBJ2-1, with a possible D match to TRBD2 (6 bases). Germline-derived CDR1 and CDR2 are ENHRY and SYGVKD. This CDR3 contains 17 residues. Trimming removed 10 bases at V and 0 bases at J, with 22 bases between. CDR3 protein: CATDGRTISSSYNEQFF. The DNA of the CDR3 is TGTGCCACCGATGGCCGGACTATCTCTAGCTCCTACAATGAGCAGTTCTTC.

This chain joins TRBV4-3 and TRBJ2-6; D remains unclear. The germline V gene has CDR1 LGHNA and CDR2 YSLEER. The V gene lost 0 bases and the J gene lost 0 bases, with 9 bases spanning the gap. The CDR3 length is 17 residues. Here the CDR3 DNA reads TGCGCCAGCAGCCAAGAGGCGGCCAGCTCTGGGGCCAACGTCCTGACTTTC. Amino acids: CASSQEAASSGANVLTF.

This clonotype was seen a handful of times. DNA for the CDR3: TGTGCCAGCAGCTTGATTTCAGGGTTGACCTATGGCTACACCTTC. Residues: CASSLISGLTYGYTF. The chain links TRBV5-4 to TRBJ1-2; D perhaps matches TRBD1 (5 bases). Germline CDR1 reads SGHNT; CDR2 reads YYREEE (reference sequence). The ends were cut back, 1 base at V and 4 bases at J, with 14 bases in the middle. The CDR3 sequence is 15 residues long. Full variable domain (outside the CDR3, taken from reference TRBV5-4 and TRBJ1-2): ETGVTQSPTHLIKTRGQQVTLRCSSQSGHNTVSWYQQALGQGPQFIFQYYREEENGRGNFPPRFSGLQFPNYSSELNVNALELDDSALYLCASSLISGLTYGYTFGSGTRLTVV.

CDR3 in DNA: TGTGCCAGCAGTGCTCTATACCAGACAGATACGCAGTATTTT. It yields the protein CASSALYQTDTQYF. V is TRBV27 and J is TRBJ2-3, with unresolved D. The CDR3 length is 14 residues. Germline V gene sequence: CDR1 MNHEY, CDR2 SMNVEV (reference sequence). Between the trimmed V and J ends, which lost 5 bases and 3 bases, there was a span of 12 bases.

The chain combines TRBV11-2 with TRBJ2-7, with 9 bases fitting TRBD1. Looked up from germline, CDR1 is SGHAT and CDR2 is FQNNGV. This CDR3 is 13 amino acids long. Trimming removed 6 bases from V and 1 base from J; junction bases left unmatched: 1. The CDR3 reads CASRTGGSYEQYF. CDR3 coding DNA: TGTGCCAGCAGGACAGGGGGTTCCTACGAGCAGTACTTC.

The V call is TRBV7-9, the J call TRBJ1-1, with TRBD1 matching 7 bases. V trimming: 6 bases; J trimming: 4 bases; junction bases outside the gene matches: 11. The germline CDR1 and CDR2 sequences are SEHNR and FQNEAQ (reference sequence). CDR3 length: 15 amino acids. For the CDR3, the DNA is TGTGCCAGCAGTGCAGTCGACAGGGAGGGCACTGAAGCTTTCTTT. This gives the protein CASSAVDREGTEAFF.

The chain combines TRBV5-4 with TRBJ2-2; 11 bases agree with TRBD2. The ends lost 4 bases at V and 2 bases at J; junction bases unmatched: 7. The CDR3 runs to 17 residues. The germline gives CDR1 SGHNT, CDR2 YYREEE (reference sequence). Here the CDR3 DNA reads TGTGCCAGCAGCCTCGTAGCGGGGGGGACAAACACCGGGGAGCTGTTTTTT. Amino acids: CASSLVAGGTNTGELFF.

The V gene is TRBV7-9, the J gene TRBJ2-1, with TRBD1 matching over 8 bases. CDR1 is SEHNR, CDR2 FQNEAQ, per germline (reference sequence). V lost 5 bases, J lost 1 base, and 4 bases stayed unmatched. The CDR3 contains 15 residues. The CDR3 DNA sequence: TGTGCCAGCAGCCCCCAGGGGGCATCCTACAATGAGCAGTTCTTC. It is translated as CASSPQGASYNEQFF.

This clonotype has a count of ten or more. The chain employs TRBV4-2 and TRBJ1-6; 8 nucleotides line up with TRBD1. Germline CDR1 is LGHNA and CDR2 is YNFKEQ. This CDR3 spans 15 amino acids. J lost 8 bases, V lost 2 bases, and 5 bases had no gene match. CDR3 bases: TGTGCCAGCAGCCAAATCTGGACAGGGTATTCACCCCTCCACTTT. This codes for CASSQIWTGYSPLHF.

The chain combines TRBV20-1 with TRBJ1-5; D gene uncertain. The CDR3 consists of 15 residues. CDR1 is DFQATT and CDR2 is SNEGSKA in the germline V gene (reference sequence). V lost 0 bases, J lost 6 bases, and 15 bases lay in between. DNA for the CDR3: TGCAGTGCTAGAGATCCGACGGCCGCTGGTCAGCCCCAGCATTTT. Translating it yields CSARDPTAAGQPQHF.

V usage is TRBV11-2 and J usage is TRBJ2-3, with 10 bases aligning to TRBD2. J gave up 3 bases and V 2 bases, and 11 bases lay outside the gene matches. This CDR3 is built from 18 residues. Germline lookup yields CDR1 SGHAT and CDR2 FQNNGV. Written as DNA, the CDR3 is TGTGCCAGCAGCTTAACGGCCAAGCGGGGGGGCCGTACAGATACGCAGTATTTT. Residues: CASSLTAKRGGRTDTQYF.

At least ten counts were recorded for this clonotype. The gene calls are TRBV7-6 and TRBJ2-2; the D is unclear. The CDR3 is 15 residues long. Deletions cut 5 bases from V and 6 bases from J, with 16 bases between. The germline gives CDR1 SGHVS, CDR2 FNYEAQ. CDR3 coding DNA: TGTGCCAGCAGCACGAGGACCGGCGGCGCCGGGGAGCTGTTTTTT. Its translation: CASSTRTGGAGELFF.

This clonotype was observed a handful of times. The V call is TRBV10-3, the J call TRBJ2-7; 8 bases align to TRBD1. CDR1 is ENHRY, CDR2 SYGVKD, per germline. V was clipped by 3 bases and J by 5 bases; unmatched bases: 9. This CDR3 spans 15 amino acids. CDR3 in DNA: TGTGCCATCAGTGACTTTGCAGGGGGCCTTGACGAGCAGTACGTC. It encodes CAISDFAGGLDEQYV.

This clonotype turned up a few times. This chain uses TRBV27 with TRBJ1-2; D perhaps matches TRBD1 (5 bases). In germline, CDR1 is MNHEY, CDR2 SMNVEV (reference sequence). The CDR3 spans 13 residues. Trimming pared 5 bases from V and 8 bases from J, leaving 15 bases between. The CDR3 here is CASSPPGGRGYTF. DNA for the CDR3: TGTGCCAGCAGTCCCCCGGGGGGGAGAGGCTACACCTTC.

The chain uses TRBV19 and TRBJ1-1; 7 nucleotides line up with TRBD1. Per the germline V gene, CDR1 is LNHDA and CDR2 is SQIVND (reference sequence). The CDR3 consists of 15 residues. V lost 5 bases to trimming and J lost 2 bases; unmatched junction nucleotides: 8. CDR3 sequence (DNA): TGTGCCAGTAGTCCGTCGACAGGGATAAACACTGAAGCTTTCTTT. Amino acid sequence: CASSPSTGINTEAFF.

V is TRBV6-6 and J is TRBJ1-2; D possibly corresponds to TRBD1 (6 bases). This CDR3 comprises 16 residues. Trimming stripped 6 bases from V and 2 bases from J, with 19 bases between. Germline assignment: CDR1 MNHNY and CDR2 SVGAGI (reference sequence). CDR3 protein: CASSQLGAGANYGYTF. The CDR3 nucleotides are TGTGCCAGCAGCCAATTGGGCGCAGGGGCGAACTATGGCTACACCTTC.

The chain links TRBV27 to TRBJ2-5; 16 positions match TRBD2. CDR3 length: 19 amino acids. CDR1 MNHEY and CDR2 SMNVEV come from the germline V gene (reference sequence). V shed 1 base and J 7 bases; nucleotides not matched to a gene: 12. CDR3 amino acids: CASSLLGLAGGPRPGTQYF. CDR3 coding DNA: TGTGCCAGCAGTTTATTGGGACTAGCGGGGGGGCCCCGTCCGGGGACCCAGTACTTC.

This clonotype was picked up a small number of times. The V gene is TRBV7-3, the J gene TRBJ2-1; D is possibly TRBD1 (5 bases). V lost 1 base to trimming and J lost 1 base, with 8 bases between them. Germline V gene data show CDR1 as SGHTA and CDR2 as FQGTGA. The CDR3 runs 15 residues. CDR3 sequence reads: CASSLNRLSYNEQFF. CDR3 nucleotide sequence: TGTGCCAGCAGCTTAAACAGGCTATCCTACAATGAGCAGTTCTTC.